A single sample gave rise to the 4 T cell receptor beta chains below, sequenced in a study of shared clonotypes between healthy human individuals (TCRdb year 2020). The method behind the library was the immunoSEQ multiplex PCR assay. TCRdb re-hosts the immuneACCESS table, in-frame sequences only. Its copies lack some clones; in the studies checked, an unresolved V gene accounts for under half of them, and the cause for the rest is not known. In this sample the table shows a few million clones, 80% to 95% of which occur a single time. 0.37% of the sample comes from the top ten. Sequenced sample: naive CD4+ T cells from PBMCs. Explained via the paper, the cell subset or site label denotes: CD45RA+ positively selected. The receptors were sampled from a man aged 18 to 29 in good health. Some clones in this sample may be carry-over from other donors' samples.

The CDR3 region has the DNA TGTGCCAGCAATTCGGTACCAGATACGCAGTATTTT. Protein: CASNSVPDTQYF. V and J are TRBV28 and TRBJ2-3; the D is unclear. The CDR3 totals 12 residues. Germline CDR1 and CDR2: MDHEN and SYDVKM. V was trimmed by 7 bases and J by 4 bases, leaving 9 bases between them.

The genes are TRBV11-2 and TRBJ2-1; 8 nucleotides agree with TRBD2. CDR1 is SGHAT and CDR2 is FQNNGV in the germline V gene. Germline trimming cut 3 bases from V and 7 bases from J; bases unmatched to any gene: 14. The CDR3 consists of 17 residues. CDR3 loop: CASSLDPMSGRVNEQFF. CDR3 nucleotides: TGTGCCAGCAGCTTGGACCCCATGAGCGGGAGAGTAAATGAGCAGTTCTTC. The whole variable domain, remainder taken from reference TRBV11-2 and TRBJ2-1, is EAGVAQSPRYKIIEKRQSVAFWCNPISGHATLYWYQQILGQGPKLLIQFQNNGVVDDSQLPKDRFSAERLKGVDSTLKIQPAKLEDSAVYLCASSLDPMSGRVNEQFFGPGTRLTVL.

CDR3 nucleotide sequence: TGTGCCAGCTCACCATTGACTAGCGGTGTTGGCTACGAGCAGTACTTC. Its protein is CASSPLTSGVGYEQYF. The rearrangement joins TRBV18 to TRBJ2-7; 9 bases fit TRBD2. From germline, CDR1 is KGHSH and CDR2 LQKENI. The CDR3 is made up of 16 amino acids. V shed 2 bases and J 3 bases; nucleotides not matched to a gene: 8.

This clone was seen once. CDR3 nucleotides: TGCAGCGTTGAAAGGGACAGGGTAACGTACTTC. It codes for CSVERDRVTYF. The chain carries TRBV29-1 and TRBJ2-7; 9 bases fit TRBD1. The CDR3 loop spans 11 amino acids. The germline CDR1 and CDR2 sequences are SQVTM and ANQGSEA. The V and J ends lost 2 bases and 12 bases, in that order; junction bases with no gene match: 5.